These 17 T cell receptor beta chains share one sample of origin, sequenced in a study of blood T cell repertoires in COVID-19. The data were produced by immunoSEQ multiplex PCR, yet TCRdb's version contains in-frame clones alone and is incomplete. The table records roughly 100,000 clones, 80% to 85% of them present only once. The specimen sequenced was peripheral blood. The source of these receptors is a woman older than 75 with acute or convalescent COVID-19.

V gene TRBV4-3 combines with J gene TRBJ1-6; possibly TRBD1 for D (6 bases). The CDR3 is 17 amino acids. Germline V gives CDR1 LGHNA, CDR2 YSLEER. With 4 bases removed from V and 4 bases from J, the gap between germline ends came to 17 bases. The CDR3, as DNA: TGCGCCAGCAGCCTAAGCTCCGGGACACAGTATAATTCACCCCTCCACTTT. This encodes CASSLSSGTQYNSPLHF.

This clone came up once. Other nucleotide sequences in the sample specify the same CDR3. The rearrangement joins TRBV7-9 to TRBJ1-1; D gene ambiguous. This CDR3 is built from 13 residues. V dropped 3 bases and J dropped 4 bases, with 9 bases sitting between them. In germline, CDR1 is SEHNR, CDR2 FQNEAQ (reference sequence). Here the CDR3 reads CASSLGGGTEAFF. In DNA, the CDR3 is TGTGCCAGCAGCTTGGGAGGTGGCACTGAAGCTTTCTTT.

Written as DNA, the CDR3 is TGTGCCAGTACCAGGACAGGGTCAAACGAGCAGTACGTC. Encoded protein: CASTRTGSNEQYV. The chain is built from TRBV19 and TRBJ2-7; 8 bases agree with TRBD1. CDR1 LNHDA and CDR2 SQIVND come from the germline V gene (reference sequence). The CDR3 contains 13 residues. V was clipped by 7 bases and J by 5 bases; unmatched bases: 7.

This clone was picked up a small number of times. This rearrangement joins TRBV5-5 to TRBJ1-5, with 9 bases lining up with TRBD1. Looked up from germline, CDR1 is SGHKS and CDR2 is YYEKEE (reference sequence). After removal of 4 bases from V and 8 bases from J, the junction contained 7 bases not matched to a gene. The CDR3 extends over 14 amino acids. The CDR3 sequence: CASSADRGKEPQHF. The CDR3 nucleotides are TGTGCCAGCAGCGCTGACAGGGGGAAAGAGCCCCAGCATTTT.

This clone has just one count. The chain combines TRBV3-1 (or the pseudogene TRBV3-2) with TRBJ2-5, with 10 bases matching TRBD2. V lost 6 bases and J lost 4; bases outside the gene matches: 8. CDR3 length: 15 amino acids. The V gene's germline CDR1 is LGHDT and CDR2 YNNKEL (reference sequence). As DNA, the CDR3 is TGTGCCAGCAGTCCCAGCGGGAGGGTCGGAGAGACCCAGTACTTC. This encodes CASSPSGRVGETQYF.

CDR3 in DNA: TGTGCCAGCTCACCCACCACAGGGGAGACCCAGTACTTC. Protein product: CASSPTTGETQYF. The V gene is TRBV18, the J gene TRBJ2-5; D perhaps matches TRBD1 (6 bases). In germline, CDR1 is KGHSH, CDR2 LQKENI. V was clipped by 3 bases and J by 5 bases, with 10 bases between them. The CDR3 runs to 13 residues.

The chain carries TRBV7-8 and TRBJ2-1; 8 nucleotides agree with TRBD2. Germline V gives CDR1 SGHVS, CDR2 FQNEAQ. The CDR3 is 15 amino acids. The ends lost 7 bases at V and 4 bases at J; junction bases unmatched: 9. The CDR3: CASNALGLAYNEQFF. CDR3 sequence (DNA): TGTGCCAGCAACGCCCTAGGACTAGCTTACAATGAGCAGTTCTTC.

The rearrangement uses TRBV10-2 and TRBJ2-3; 11 nucleotides agree with TRBD2. CDR1 WSHSY and CDR2 SAAADI come from the germline V gene. The CDR3 has 17 amino acids. V shed 2 bases, J shed 10 bases, and the junction held 14 bases outside the gene matches. The CDR3 nucleotides are TGCGCCAGCAGTGAGGTGAGAACTAGCGGGAGTTCGCGATCGCAGTATTTT. Its translation is CASSEVRTSGSSRSQYF.

Only one count was recorded for this clone. The chain links TRBV9 to TRBJ2-1, with 8 positions matching TRBD1. Trimming cost V 4 bases and J 7 bases; bases outside gene matches: 4. CDR3 size: 13 residues. Germline V gives CDR1 SGDLS, CDR2 YYNGEE. The CDR3 region is CASSSRQGNEQFF. The CDR3 region has the DNA TGTGCCAGCAGCTCCCGACAGGGGAATGAGCAGTTCTTC.

This clone was recorded only once. The CDR3 is CASSTRTDTQYF. The CDR3 DNA sequence: TGTGCCAGTAGCACACGCACAGATACGCAGTATTTT. The chain links TRBV19 to TRBJ2-3; D uncertain. Germline values: CDR1 LNHDA, CDR2 SQIVND (reference sequence). V lost 6 bases and J lost 1, with 5 bases in between. The CDR3 is made up of 12 amino acids.

The chain combines TRBV6-5 with TRBJ2-1; TRBD2 might be the D (5 bases). The ends were cut back, 5 bases at V and 7 bases at J, with 12 bases in the middle. The CDR3 has 13 residues. The germline CDR1 and CDR2 sequences are MNHEY and SVGAGI. CDR3 bases: TGTGCCAGCAGTATGGACTCCAGAAATGAGCAGTTCTTC. As protein: CASSMDSRNEQFF.

This clone was detected ten times or more. The chain carries TRBV5-8 and TRBJ2-6; D may be TRBD1 (5 bases). V lost 3 bases and J 0 bases, leaving 10 bases between the germline ends. The germline CDR1 and CDR2 sequences are SGHTS and YDEGEE. The CDR3 is 16 residues long. The CDR3 sequence: CASSSYRSSGANVLTF. CDR3 DNA sequence: TGTGCCAGCAGCTCCTACAGGTCCTCTGGGGCCAACGTCCTGACTTTC.

V is TRBV18 and J is TRBJ1-5; D not certain. CDR1 is KGHSH and CDR2 is LQKENI in the germline V gene. CDR3 length: 14 residues. V lost 6 bases, J lost 2 bases, and 11 bases lay in between. DNA for the CDR3: TGTGCCAGCTCTCCGGAGGGAGGCAATCAGCCCCAGCATTTT. This sequence encodes CASSPEGGNQPQHF.

The chain joins TRBV6-5 to TRBJ1-5; D is perhaps TRBD1 (5 bases). CDR3 length equals 13 residues. Trimming removed 6 bases from V and 5 bases from J, with 11 bases in between. CDR1 is MNHEY, CDR2 SVGAGI, per germline. The CDR3 here is CASRQGYYQPQHF. The CDR3 DNA follows: TGTGCCAGCAGGCAGGGATATTATCAGCCCCAGCATTTT.

The J gene is TRBJ2-2, the V gene TRBV28; TRBD2 agrees at 11 bases. Trimming removed 3 bases from V and 1 base from J; junction bases left unmatched: 13. Per the germline V gene, CDR1 is MDHEN and CDR2 is SYDVKM. The CDR3 is 20 residues long. The CDR3 loop is CASSFRSGRDEDRNTGELFF. CDR3 nucleotides: TGTGCCAGCAGTTTCCGTAGCGGGAGGGATGAGGACCGGAACACCGGGGAGCTGTTTTTT.

Points on this clone: Other DNA variants within this sample encode the same CDR3. The chain combines TRBV3-1 (or the pseudogene TRBV3-2) with TRBJ2-2; D gene unclear. V lost 0 bases, J lost 0 bases, and 8 bases lay in between. CDR3 length: 16 amino acids. Per germline, CDR1 LGHDT and CDR2 YNNKEL (reference sequence). CDR3 nucleotides: TGTGCCAGCAGCCAAGACATCAACACGAACACCGGGGAGCTGTTTTTT. This translates into CASSQDINTNTGELFF.

V and J are TRBV2 and TRBJ2-7; a possible D gene is TRBD1 (5 bases). The germline V gene encodes CDR1 SNHLY and CDR2 FYNNEI. V gave up 1 base and J gave up 12 bases, with 16 bases separating them. CDR3 length: 13 residues. This CDR3 is CASSEGQPYDPYV. The CDR3 DNA is TGTGCCAGCAGTGAAGGACAGCCCTACGATCCGTACGTC.